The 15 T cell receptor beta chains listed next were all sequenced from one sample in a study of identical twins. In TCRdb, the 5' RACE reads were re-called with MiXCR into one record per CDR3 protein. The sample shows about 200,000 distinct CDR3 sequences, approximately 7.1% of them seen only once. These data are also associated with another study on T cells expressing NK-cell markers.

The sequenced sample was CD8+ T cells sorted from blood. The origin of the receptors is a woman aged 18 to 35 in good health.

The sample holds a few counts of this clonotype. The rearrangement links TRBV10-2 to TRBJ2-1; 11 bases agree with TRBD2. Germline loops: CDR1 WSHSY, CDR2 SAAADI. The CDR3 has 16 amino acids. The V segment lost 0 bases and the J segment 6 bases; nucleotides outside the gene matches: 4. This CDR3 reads CASSESQLAGANEQFF. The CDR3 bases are TGCGCCAGCAGTGAGTCGCAACTAGCGGGAGCCAATGAGCAGTTCTTC.

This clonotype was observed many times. CDR3 coding DNA: TGTGCCAGCAGTGGGACAGGGACGGGCGAGCAGTACTTC. Amino acid sequence: CASSGTGTGEQYF. This rearrangement joins TRBV12-3 or TRBV12-4 to TRBJ2-7; 9 bases agree with TRBD1. V shed 5 bases, J shed 6 bases, and the junction held 5 bases outside the gene matches. The CDR3 is 13 amino acids.

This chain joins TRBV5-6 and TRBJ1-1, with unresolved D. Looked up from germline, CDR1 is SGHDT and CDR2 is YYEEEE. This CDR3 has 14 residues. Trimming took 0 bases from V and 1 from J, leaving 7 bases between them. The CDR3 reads CASSLGSSNTEAFF. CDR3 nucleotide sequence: TGTGCCAGCAGCTTGGGCTCATCGAACACTGAAGCTTTCTTT.

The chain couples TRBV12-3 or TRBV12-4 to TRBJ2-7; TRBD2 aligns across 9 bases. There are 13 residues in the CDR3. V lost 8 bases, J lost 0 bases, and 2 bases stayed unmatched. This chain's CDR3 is CASGLANSYEQYF. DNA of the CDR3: TGTGCCAGCGGACTAGCGAACTCCTACGAGCAGTACTTC.

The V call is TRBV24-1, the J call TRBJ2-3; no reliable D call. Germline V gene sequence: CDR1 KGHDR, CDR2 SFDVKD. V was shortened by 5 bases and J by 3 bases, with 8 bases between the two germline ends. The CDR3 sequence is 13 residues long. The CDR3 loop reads CATSAPETDTQYF. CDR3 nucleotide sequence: TGTGCCACCAGTGCCCCGGAAACAGATACGCAGTATTTT.

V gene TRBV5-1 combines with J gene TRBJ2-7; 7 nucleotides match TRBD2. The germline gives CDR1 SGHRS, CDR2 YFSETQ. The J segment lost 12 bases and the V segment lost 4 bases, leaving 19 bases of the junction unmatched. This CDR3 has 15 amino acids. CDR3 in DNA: TGCGCCAGCAGCCCGGACGGGGAGGGACTCTACGAGTCGTACTTC. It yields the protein CASSPDGEGLYESYF.

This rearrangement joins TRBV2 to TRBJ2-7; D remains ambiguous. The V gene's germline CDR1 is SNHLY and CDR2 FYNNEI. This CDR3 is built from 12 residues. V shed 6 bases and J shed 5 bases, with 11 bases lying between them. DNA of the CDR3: TGTGCCAGCAGGGGAAAGTTCGACGAGCAGTACTTC. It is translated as CASRGKFDEQYF.

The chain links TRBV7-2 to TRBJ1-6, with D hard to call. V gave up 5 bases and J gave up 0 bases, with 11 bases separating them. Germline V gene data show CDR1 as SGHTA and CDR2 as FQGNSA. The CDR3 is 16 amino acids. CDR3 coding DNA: TGTGCCAGCAGCGCCGGACGGAGCTCCTATAATTCACCCCTCCACTTT. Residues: CASSAGRSSYNSPLHF.

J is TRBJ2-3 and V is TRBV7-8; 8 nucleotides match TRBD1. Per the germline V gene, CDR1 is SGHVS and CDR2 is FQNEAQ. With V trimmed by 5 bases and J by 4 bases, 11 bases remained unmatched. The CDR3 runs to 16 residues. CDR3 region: CASSGFRDRLSDTQYF. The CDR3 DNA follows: TGTGCCAGCAGCGGCTTCCGGGACAGGCTCTCAGATACGCAGTATTTT.

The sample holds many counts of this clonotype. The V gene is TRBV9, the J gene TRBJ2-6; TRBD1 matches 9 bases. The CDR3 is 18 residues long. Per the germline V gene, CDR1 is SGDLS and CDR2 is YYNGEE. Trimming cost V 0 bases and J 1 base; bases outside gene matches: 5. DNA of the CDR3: TGTGCCAGCAGCGTAGAACAGGGGGCTACGTCTGGGGCCAACGTCCTGACTTTC. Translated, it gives CASSVEQGATSGANVLTF.

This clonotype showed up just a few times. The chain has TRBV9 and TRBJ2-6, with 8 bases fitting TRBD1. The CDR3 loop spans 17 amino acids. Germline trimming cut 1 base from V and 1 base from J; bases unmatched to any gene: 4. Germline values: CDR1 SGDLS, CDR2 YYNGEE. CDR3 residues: CASSVIRQGSGANVLTF. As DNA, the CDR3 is TGTGCCAGCAGCGTAATCAGACAGGGGTCTGGGGCCAACGTCCTGACTTTC.

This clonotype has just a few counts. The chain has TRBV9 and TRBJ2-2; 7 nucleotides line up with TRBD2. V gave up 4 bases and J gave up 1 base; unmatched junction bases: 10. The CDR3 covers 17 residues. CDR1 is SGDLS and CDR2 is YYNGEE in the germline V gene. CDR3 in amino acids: CASSTSRSGLNTGELFF. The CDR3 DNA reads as TGTGCCAGCAGCACCTCTCGTAGCGGGCTGAACACCGGGGAGCTGTTTTTT.

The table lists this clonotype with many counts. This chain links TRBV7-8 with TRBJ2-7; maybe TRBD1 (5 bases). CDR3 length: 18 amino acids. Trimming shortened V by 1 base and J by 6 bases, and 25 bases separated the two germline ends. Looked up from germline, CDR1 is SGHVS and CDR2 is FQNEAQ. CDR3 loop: CASSLDSRLAGYSGEQYF. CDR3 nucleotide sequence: TGTGCCAGCAGCTTAGACTCTCGTCTGGCAGGGTACTCGGGCGAGCAGTACTTC.

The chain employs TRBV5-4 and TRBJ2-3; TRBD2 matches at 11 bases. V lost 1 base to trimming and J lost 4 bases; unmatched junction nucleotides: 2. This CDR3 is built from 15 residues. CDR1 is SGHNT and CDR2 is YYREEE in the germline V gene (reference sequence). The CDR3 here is CASSLPLAGADTQYF. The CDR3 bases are TGTGCCAGCAGCTTGCCACTAGCGGGGGCAGATACGCAGTATTTT. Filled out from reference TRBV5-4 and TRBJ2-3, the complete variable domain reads ETGVTQSPTHLIKTRGQQVTLRCSSQSGHNTVSWYQQALGQGPQFIFQYYREEENGRGNFPPRFSGLQFPNYSSELNVNALELDDSALYLCASSLPLAGADTQYFGPGTRLTVL.

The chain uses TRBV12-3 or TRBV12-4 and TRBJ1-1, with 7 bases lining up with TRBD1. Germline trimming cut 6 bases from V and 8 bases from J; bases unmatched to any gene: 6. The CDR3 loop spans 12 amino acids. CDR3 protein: CASRKTQGEAFF. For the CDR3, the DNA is TGTGCCAGCAGGAAGACACAGGGGGAAGCTTTCTTT.